The 22 T cell receptor beta chains below come from one sample, sequenced in a study of T cell clonality in common variable immunodeficiency. TCRdb keeps only in-frame clones here, not all; method: immunoSEQ multiplex PCR. Recorded here are fewer than 70,000 clones, none singletons. Sequencing input: peripheral blood mononuclear cells. The receptors were sampled from a person aged 18-70 years in good health.

This clone came up many times. Read data end 3 residues before the CDR3 end; the end is taken from the germline J gene. V usage is TRBV28 and J usage is TRBJ2-7; 10 nucleotides agree with TRBD2. This CDR3 comprises 15 residues. V shed 4 bases and J 0 bases; nucleotides not matched to a gene: 3. The germline gives CDR1 MDHEN, CDR2 SYDVKM. Partial CDR3 DNA: TGTGCCAGCAGTTCACTAGCGGGGATCTCCTACGAG. Translated: CASSSLAGISYE. The whole CDR3 sequence is CASSSLAGISYEQYF.

This clone is labeled medium-sized (0.01 to 0.1%). The missing CDR3 end, 3 residues past where the read stops, is filled in from the germline J gene. This chain connects TRBV7-1 to TRBJ2-3, with D perhaps TRBD2 (6 bases). TRBV7-1 has ORF status, its function being uncertain. Between the trimmed V and J ends, which lost 3 bases and 2 bases, there was a span of 33 bases. The CDR3 totals 22 residues. The CDR3 bases that were read are TGTGCCAGCAGCTCCACCAACCCCCGGGCTAGCGTCAACACGCGCCACACAGATACG. Its protein is CASSSTNPRASVNTRHTDT. The whole CDR3 reads CASSSTNPRASVNTRHTDTQYF.

At least ten counts were recorded for this clone. The read terminates 3 residues ahead of where the CDR3 ends, so the germline J gene completes it. The chain is built from TRBV5-1 and TRBJ1-4; D perhaps matches TRBD1 (5 bases). The germline V gene has CDR1 SGHRS and CDR2 YFSETQ. The CDR3 is 15 residues long. Trimming took off 0 bases at V and 4 bases at J, with 10 bases between the two ends. CDR3 sequence: CASSLDPGYNEKLFF. The CDR3 DNA, read in part, is TGCGCCAGCAGCTTGGATCCAGGGTATAATGAAAAA.

This clone was seen repeatedly, ten times or more. The CDR3 end lies 3 residues beyond the end of the read and is filled in from the germline J gene. The rearrangement links TRBV2 to TRBJ1-1; no clear D. CDR3 length: 13 residues. Germline V CDR1 and CDR2: SNHLY, FYNNEI. Deletions cut 6 bases from V and 0 bases from J, with 8 bases between. The CDR3 loop reads CASRQELNTEAFF. Partial CDR3 DNA: TGTGCCAGCAGGCAGGAGCTGAACACTGAA.

This clone was detected many times. Coverage ceases 3 residues before the CDR3 finishes, and the germline J gene fills in the end. The gene calls are TRBV18 and TRBJ2-3, with 11 positions matching TRBD2. Per germline, CDR1 KGHSH and CDR2 LQKENI. This CDR3 comprises 16 residues. J was trimmed by 6 bases and V by 5 bases; bases with no gene match: 10. Partial CDR3 DNA: TGTGCCAGCTCAGTTGCTCTAGCGGGAGGTCTTGATACG. Its translation: CASSVALAGGLDT. The entire CDR3 sequence reads CASSVALAGGLDTQYF.

This clone came up many times. The CDR3 end lies 3 residues beyond the end of the read and is filled in from the germline J gene. The V gene is TRBV19, the J gene TRBJ1-2, with 9 bases fitting TRBD1. V lost 5 bases and J lost 4; bases outside the gene matches: 14. The CDR3 has 17 residues. Germline V CDR1 and CDR2: LNHDA, SQIVND (reference sequence). The CDR3 bases that were read are TGTGCCAGTAGTTTAACCGGGACAGGGAGAACGATCTATGGC. Protein: CASSLTGTGRTIYG. The whole CDR3 protein is CASSLTGTGRTIYGYTF.

This clone appeared many times. The read ends 3 residues before the CDR3 terminus; that terminus is restored from the germline J gene. This chain connects TRBV2 to TRBJ2-7; possibly TRBD2 for D (6 bases). The length of the CDR3 is 12 residues. Germline V gives CDR1 SNHLY, CDR2 FYNNEI. Trimming shortened V by 6 bases and J by 0 bases, and 6 bases separated the two germline ends. The CDR3 protein is CASRDYSYEQYF. The CDR3 bases that were read are TGTGCCAGCAGGGACTACTCCTACGAG. Using reference TRBV2 and TRBJ2-7 for the parts outside the CDR3, the full variable domain is EPEVTQTPSHQVTQMGQEVILRCVPISNHLYFYWYRQILGQKVEFLVSFYNNEISEKSEIFDDQFSVERPDGSNFTLKIRSTKLEDSAMYFCASRDYSYEQYFGPGTRLTVT.

The table lists this clone with many counts. The read ends 3 residues early relative to the CDR3; the germline J gene fills the gap. The chain is built from TRBV19 and TRBJ1-5; 9 nucleotides match TRBD1. This CDR3 region has 17 residues. Unmatched junction bases numbered 10, after V lost 5 bases and J lost 2 bases. Germline assignment: CDR1 LNHDA and CDR2 SQIVND (reference sequence). The DNA read from the CDR3 is TGTGCCAGTAGTGACCGGGACAGGGATTCGGGCAATCAGCCC. Amino acids: CASSDRDRDSGNQP. The CDR3 reads in full as CASSDRDRDSGNQPQHF.

This clone was seen more than once but under ten times. The read is 3 residues too short to cover the CDR3 end, so that end is filled in from the germline J gene. The rearrangement uses TRBV11-3 and TRBJ2-5; D gene unclear. The CDR3 loop spans 13 amino acids. The ends were cut back, 0 bases at V and 5 bases at J, with 7 bases in the middle. CDR1 and CDR2 from the germline V gene are SGHNT and YENEEA. CDR3 residues: CASSLEYGETQYF. The sequenced part of the CDR3 DNA is TGTGCCAGCAGCTTAGAGTACGGGGAGACC.

A few counts support this clone. The read falls 3 residues short of the CDR3 end, and the missing part is taken from the germline J gene. The chain combines TRBV30 with TRBJ2-1, with 14 nucleotides matching TRBD2. The trim removed 3 bases at V and 8 bases at J, leaving 6 bases unmatched. CDR1 is GTSNPN and CDR2 is SVGIG in the germline V gene (reference sequence). The CDR3 contains 15 residues. Here the CDR3 reads CAWRAGTSGSHEQFF. CDR3 DNA (partial): TGTGCCTGGAGAGCCGGGACTAGCGGGAGCCATGAG.

This clone came up many times. The read gets to within 3 residues of the CDR3 end, and the germline J gene fills in the rest. The chain couples TRBV19 to TRBJ2-7, with D possibly matching TRBD2 (6 bases). Germline V gene lookup returns CDR1 LNHDA and CDR2 SQIVND (reference sequence). V was clipped by 3 bases and J by 2 bases, with 11 bases between them. The CDR3 is 14 amino acids. The part of the CDR3 DNA that was read is TGTGCCAGTAGTATCCGGGGGAATCCCTACGAG. Its protein product is CASSIRGNPYE. The entire CDR3 protein reads CASSIRGNPYEQYF.

This clone has ten or more counts. From the germline J gene comes the end of the CDR3, since the read stops 3 residues before it. The chain carries TRBV9 and TRBJ2-3, with TRBD1 as a possible D gene (6 bases). The CDR3 runs 13 residues. V was pared by 7 bases and J by 2 bases, with 11 bases between. Germline-derived CDR1 and CDR2 are SGDLS and YYNGEE. The CDR3 reads CASEGVHTDTQYF. The sequenced CDR3 bases are TGTGCCAGCGAGGGGGTTCACACAGATACG.

This clone occurred many times. The observed sequence ends 3 residues before the CDR3 terminus, with the missing tail filled in from the germline J gene. This rearrangement joins TRBV20-1 to TRBJ1-4; a possible D gene is TRBD1 (6 bases). Germline values: CDR1 DFQATT, CDR2 SNEGSKA (reference sequence). The CDR3 runs to 13 residues. Trimming removed 3 bases from V and 5 bases from J, with 10 bases in between. CDR3: CSARNRENEKLFF. CDR3 bases read: TGCAGTGCTAGGAACAGGGAAAATGAAAAA.

This clone was recorded at least ten times. The read ends 3 residues before the CDR3 terminus; that terminus is restored from the germline J gene. The chain recombines TRBV7-9 with TRBJ2-7; TRBD2 agrees at 14 bases. The CDR3 extends over 15 amino acids. Germline-derived CDR1 and CDR2 are SEHNR and FQNEAQ (reference sequence). V shed 4 bases, J shed 2 bases, and the junction held 1 base outside the gene matches. CDR3 sequence reads: CASSSTSGRAYEQYF. Partial CDR3 DNA: TGTGCCAGCAGCTCGACTAGCGGGAGGGCCTACGAG.

Ten or more counts support this clone. Read sequence stops 3 residues before the CDR3 end, and the germline J gene provides the missing end. The V and J genes are TRBV28 and TRBJ2-5, with 9 bases lining up with TRBD2. Germline V CDR1 and CDR2: MDHEN, SYDVKM. Trimming took 5 bases from V and 2 from J; bases not matched to a gene: 9. The CDR3 extends over 16 amino acids. The CDR3 protein is CASSQIAGAEQETQYF. The CDR3 bases that were read are TGTGCCAGCAGTCAGATAGCGGGAGCTGAGCAAGAGACC.

This clone was seen repeatedly, ten times or more. The read stops 3 residues short of the end of the CDR3; the missing end is completed from the germline J gene. V and J are TRBV28 and TRBJ2-4; 7 bases are a match to TRBD1. V lost 6 bases, J lost 0 bases, and 8 bases stayed unmatched. The CDR3 is 16 amino acids. The germline V gene has CDR1 MDHEN and CDR2 SYDVKM. CDR3: CASSTTGIRAKNIQYF. The CDR3 bases that were read are TGTGCCAGCAGCACGACAGGGATAAGAGCCAAAAACATT.

This clone showed up many times. The CDR3 end lies 3 residues beyond the end of the read and is filled in from the germline J gene. This rearrangement joins TRBV29-1 to TRBJ2-1; 7 bases are shared with TRBD1. Unmatched junction bases numbered 12, after V lost 3 bases and J lost 4 bases. CDR1 SQVTM and CDR2 ANQGSEA come from the germline V gene. This CDR3 comprises 16 residues. Partial CDR3 DNA: TGCAGCGTTGATAGTCCCTCGGGACAGATGTACAATGAG. Its translation is CSVDSPSGQMYNE. The complete CDR3 sequence is CSVDSPSGQMYNEQFF.

This clone has ten or more counts. Sequencing ends 3 residues short of the CDR3 end; the germline J gene provides the rest. The V and J genes are TRBV7-2 and TRBJ1-2; 10 bases align to TRBD1. There are 12 residues in the CDR3. Germline V CDR1 and CDR2: SGHTA, FQGNSA. CDR3 region: CATRQGAWGYTF. CDR3 DNA (partial): TGTGCCACCAGACAGGGGGCTTGGGGC.

This clone was counted many times. The CDR3 end falls 3 residues outside the read, so it is completed with the germline J gene. V and J are TRBV4-2 and TRBJ2-7; 7 nucleotides align to TRBD2. Germline CDR1 reads LGHNA; CDR2 reads YNFKEQ. Trimming removed 0 bases from V and 2 bases from J; junction bases left unmatched: 4. The CDR3 has 15 residues. The sequenced part of the CDR3 DNA is TGTGCCAGCAGCCAAGAGGCTAGCGGCCCCTACGAG. Protein product: CASSQEASGPYE. The entire CDR3 is CASSQEASGPYEQYF.

The table lists this clone with many counts. An end of the junction differs from the germline gene, which may be a read error. The DNA ends 3 residues before the CDR3 does, and the rest of the CDR3 is filled in from the germline J gene. V is TRBV7-7 and J is TRBJ2-7; TRBD1 matches at 10 bases. The CDR3 is 13 amino acids. Germline CDR1 SSHAT, CDR2 FNYEAQ (reference sequence). The CDR3 sequence is CASSPGQGNEQYF. The DNA read from the CDR3 is TGTGCTAGCAGCCCGGGACAGGGGAACGAG.

This clone was seen repeatedly, ten times or more. The CDR3 end is not reached by the read, which stops 3 residues before it; the germline J gene fills it in. The chain links TRBV5-6 to TRBJ2-7, with 12 bases that match TRBD2. V lost 5 bases to trimming and J lost 5 bases; unmatched junction nucleotides: 8. CDR1 and CDR2 from the germline V gene are SGHDT and YYEEEE. CDR3 length equals 15 residues. CDR3 DNA, as far as it was read: TGTGCCAGCAGGCGAACTAGCGGGAGGACCCACGAG. It specifies CASRRTSGRTHE. The complete CDR3 sequence is CASRRTSGRTHEQYF. The full variable domain, with the rest looked up from reference TRBV5-6 and TRBJ2-7, is DAGVTQSPTHLIKTRGQQVTLRCSPKSGHDTVSWYQQALGQGPQFIFQYYEEEERQRGNFPDRFSGHQFPNYSSELNVNALLLGDSALYLCASRRTSGRTHEQYFGPGTRLTVT.

This clone was recorded many times. The CDR3 end falls 3 residues outside the read, so it is completed with the germline J gene. The chain carries TRBV19 and TRBJ2-2; TRBD1 agrees at 8 bases. Germline-derived CDR1 and CDR2 are LNHDA and SQIVND (reference sequence). CDR3 length: 14 residues. V was pared by 2 bases and J by 7 bases, with 3 bases of the junction left unmatched. Partial CDR3 DNA: TGTGCCAGTAGTATACAGGGGGCGGTCGGGGAG. Its protein product is CASSIQGAVGE. The CDR3, in full, reads CASSIQGAVGELFF.